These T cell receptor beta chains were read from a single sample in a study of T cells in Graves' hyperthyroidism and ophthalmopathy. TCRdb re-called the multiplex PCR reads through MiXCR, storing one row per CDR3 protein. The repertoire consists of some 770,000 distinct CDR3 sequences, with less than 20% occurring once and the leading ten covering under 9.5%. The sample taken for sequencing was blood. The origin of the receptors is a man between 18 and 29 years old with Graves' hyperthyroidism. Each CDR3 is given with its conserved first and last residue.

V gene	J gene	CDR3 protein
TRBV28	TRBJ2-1	CASKSYSYNEQFF
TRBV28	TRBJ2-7	CASSFSPGIYEQYF
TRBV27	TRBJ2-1	CASSLRGRAGREQFF
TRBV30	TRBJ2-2	CAWSPRVTGELFF
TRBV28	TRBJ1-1	CASTGTGITEAFF
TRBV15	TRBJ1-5	CATSRKLQGLGNQPQHF
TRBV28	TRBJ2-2	CASSWSEGTGELFF
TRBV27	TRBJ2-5	CASSLRAALGETQYF
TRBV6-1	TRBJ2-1	CASTSRDVLDEQFF
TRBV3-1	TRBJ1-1	CASTLGQVNTEAFF
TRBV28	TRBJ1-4	CASTRANEKLFF
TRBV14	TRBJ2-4	CASSQKGLGDIQYF
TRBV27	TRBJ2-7	CASGIRVSYEQYF
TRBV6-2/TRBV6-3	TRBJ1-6	CASEGYPGTANSPLHF
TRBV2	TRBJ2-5	CASSPDRGQETQYF
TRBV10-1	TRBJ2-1	CASSETGGTNEQFF
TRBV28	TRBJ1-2	CASTPGQGNYGYTF
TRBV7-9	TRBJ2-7	CASSQTGHSSYEQYF
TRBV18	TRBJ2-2	CASSPLTGYPGELFF
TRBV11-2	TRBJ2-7	CASSLLGALEQYF
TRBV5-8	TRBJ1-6	CASSPTGHSSYNSPLHF
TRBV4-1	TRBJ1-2	CASSRQSEGHYGYTF
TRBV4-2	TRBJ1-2	CASSQGRTTYGYTF
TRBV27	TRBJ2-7	CASRLPGQGEYEQYF
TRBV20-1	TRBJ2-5	CSARAAPSGGETQYF
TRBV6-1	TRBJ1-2	CASSEPGLYGYTF
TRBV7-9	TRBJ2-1	CASSLEGQRPYNEQFF
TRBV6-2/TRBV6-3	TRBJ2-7	CASRRSWGEATYGQYF
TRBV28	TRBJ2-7	CASSFLTSGSYGEQYF
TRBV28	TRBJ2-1	CASSFLTRTPEQFF
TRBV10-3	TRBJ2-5	CAISESTAGRPRETQYF
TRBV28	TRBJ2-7	CASSNGQGHYEQYF
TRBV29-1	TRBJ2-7	CSDTSTGTSGYEQYF
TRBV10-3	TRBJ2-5	CAIRDRGETQYF
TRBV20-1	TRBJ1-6	CSAATGAGRHSPLHF
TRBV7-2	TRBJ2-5	CASSLQGGSVETQYF
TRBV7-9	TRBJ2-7	CASSPQGGRSSYEQYF
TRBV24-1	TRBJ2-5	CATSDLSGGTETQYF
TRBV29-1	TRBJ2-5	CTPIRGARETQYF
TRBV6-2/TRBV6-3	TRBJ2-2	CASSSTDSGELFF
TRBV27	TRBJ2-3	CASSLGVPSTDTQYF
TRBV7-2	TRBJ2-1	CASSSQVSSYNEQFF